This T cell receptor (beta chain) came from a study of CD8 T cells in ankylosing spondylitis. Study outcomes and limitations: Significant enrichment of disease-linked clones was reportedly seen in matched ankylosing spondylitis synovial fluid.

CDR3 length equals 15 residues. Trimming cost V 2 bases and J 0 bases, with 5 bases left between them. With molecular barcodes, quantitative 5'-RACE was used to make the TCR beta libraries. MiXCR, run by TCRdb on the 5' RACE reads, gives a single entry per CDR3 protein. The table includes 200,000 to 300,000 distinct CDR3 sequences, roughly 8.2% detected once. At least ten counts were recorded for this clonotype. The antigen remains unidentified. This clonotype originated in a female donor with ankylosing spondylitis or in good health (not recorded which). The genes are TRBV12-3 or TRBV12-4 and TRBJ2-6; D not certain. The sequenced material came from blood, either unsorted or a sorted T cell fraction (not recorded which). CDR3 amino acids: CASSLSLSGANVLTF. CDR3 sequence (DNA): TGTGCCAGCAGTTTATCTCTCTCTGGGGCCAACGTCCTGACTTTC.